This T cell receptor beta chain was sequenced for a study of blood T cell repertoires in COVID-19. In the study overall: Acute and convalescent COVID-19 specimens originated in the United States, Italy and Spain. Sources were T cells, B-cell-depleted T cells, or PBMCs; the material itself was cDNA or gDNA.

Trimming removed 0 bases from V and 0 bases from J; junction bases left unmatched: 3. Germline values: CDR1 SGHRS, CDR2 YFSETQ. The CDR3 loop spans 17 amino acids. Per the authors' pipeline: Estimation of nucleated cell counts relied on the amplification of reference gene primers. The protocol was immunoSEQ multiplex PCR, while the TCRdb copy is restricted to in-frame clones and leaves out a portion. From that table come the V and J calls and clone size; the DNA was used to work out D and trimming. Among around 250,000 clones, around 80% were seen once, and the ten largest hold approximately 1.9%. Sequencing was carried out using peripheral blood. The TCR originated in a woman aged 80 or over with acute or convalescent COVID-19. The rearrangement links TRBV5-1 to TRBJ2-3; 11 bases match TRBD2. The chain's CDR3 is CASSLEGLAASTDTQYF. DNA for the CDR3: TGCGCCAGCAGCTTGGAGGGACTAGCGGCAAGCACAGATACGCAGTATTTT.